The 31 T cell receptor gamma chains below come from one sample, sequenced in a study of γδ T cells in repeated Plasmodium falciparum infection (dated by TCRdb to the early 2020s). Library preparation used multiplex PCR. Sequenced using an Illumina MiSeq. The public reads were reprocessed by TCRdb using CATT, and rows of matching DNA were later combined. Present in this sample are approximately 25,000 gamma-chain clones, around 3% of which were seen just once. The ten top clones hold roughly a third of the sample. Vgamma9/Vdelta2+ and Vdelta2-negative gammadelta T cell populations were flow-sorted from peripheral blood mononuclear cells for bulk TCR repertoire analysis. The sample taken for sequencing was gamma-delta T cells from blood. Receptors were obtained from a pool of human donors (malaria-infected and uninfected, not separated).

Note on this clone: The limits of the CDR3 on the DNA are not certain, so only TCRdb's listed CDR3 is given. The V gene is given as TRGV4, and no J gene call is available. Germline CDR1 and CDR2: EGSTGY and YDSYTSSV. Both ends counted, the CDR3 spans 30 residues. This CDR3 reads CATWDGGYRNSLAVEQRLLSQVSIGRIQHF.

Many counts were recorded for this clone. The protein TCRdb lists belongs to a much larger clone and differs from this DNA's translation at residue 10, which points to a read error; the protein shown is made from the DNA. CDR3 amino acids: CALWSEGLGRKIKVF. The CDR3 region has the DNA TGTGCCTTGTGGTCCGAGGGGTTGGGCAGAAAAATCAAGGTATTT. The chain joins TRGV9 to TRGJP. TCRdb does not report a J gene; here it was assigned by matching the DNA to germline references. Germline CDR1 and CDR2: GITISATS and ISYDGTV (reference sequence). The CDR3 runs to 15 residues.

Regarding this clone: This sequence is one base from a far larger clone and is likely a read error. Because the CDR3's place on the DNA is in doubt, the DNA is left out and the CDR3 is given as listed by TCRdb. The same CDR3 is also encoded by other DNA sequences in this sample. CDR3 sequence: CALWEVLLIGIRNSLAVEQHWLSQVSIGRIQHF. The J segment was not called; the V segment is TRGV9. The CDR3 length is 33 residues, termini included. In germline, CDR1 is GITISATS, CDR2 ISYDGTV (reference sequence).

There are a few counts of this clone. The protein recorded in TCRdb matches a much larger clone and deviates from this DNA's translation at residue 11, suggesting a read error; the protein here is obtained by translating the DNA. The V gene is TRGV9, the J gene TRGJ1 or TRGJ2. The CDR3 has 14 residues. The germline CDR1 and CDR2 sequences are GITISATS and ISYDGTV (reference sequence). CDR3 amino acids: CALWEVVDYYNKLF. CDR3 bases: TGTGCCTTGTGGGAGGTAGTGGATTATTATAATAAACTCTTT.

This clone has only a few counts. TCRdb attributes to this sequence the protein of a much larger clone, which differs from the DNA translation at residue 12; a read error is likely, and the protein displayed is translated from the DNA. A V gene of TRGV9 was called, but no J gene was assigned. The CDR3 is 14 residues long. From germline, CDR1 is GITISATS and CDR2 ISYDGTV (reference sequence). The CDR3 loop is CALWEVLVDYKRLF. The CDR3 nucleotides are TGTGCCTTGTGGGAGGTGCTAGTGGATTATAAGAGACTCTTT.

This clone was counted ten times or more. This likely reflects a read error, since a far larger clone is one base away. In the same sample, other DNA sequences code for this CDR3. A V gene of TRGV9 was called, but no J gene was assigned. Per germline, CDR1 GITISATS and CDR2 ISYDGTV (reference sequence). CDR3 size: 18 residues. CDR3 nucleotides: TGTGCCTTGTGGGAGGTGCGGAGAGGAGAGTTGGGCAAAAAAATCAAGGTATTC. Encoded protein: CALWEVRRGELGKKIKVF.

This clone was recorded at least ten times. This sequence joins TRGV9 and TRGJP. The J gene was missing in TCRdb and was found by matching the end of the DNA to germline. The CDR3 contains 15 residues. With 5 bases clipped from V and 7 bases from J, the junction kept 5 bases outside the gene matches. CDR1 GITISATS and CDR2 ISYDGTV come from the germline V gene (reference sequence). The CDR3 is CALWATELGKKIKVF. CDR3 in DNA: TGTGCCTTGTGGGCGACTGAGTTGGGCAAAAAAATCAAGGTATTT.

With respect to this clone: The likely explanation is a read error, given a far larger clone one base away. The V gene is given as TRGV9, and no J gene call is available. The CDR3 extends over 13 amino acids. Germline values: CDR1 GITISATS, CDR2 ISYDGTV (reference sequence). CDR3 coding DNA: TGTGCCTTGTGGGAAATGGGGGGGGATAAGAAACTCTTC. It yields the protein CALWEMGGDKKLF.

About this clone: This likely came from a read error, as a far larger clone is one base away. The sample has other DNA sequences that encode this CDR3 too. The chain employs TRGV9 and TRGJ1 or TRGJ2. As TCRdb names no J gene, one was assigned here on the basis of a DNA match to germline. V gave up 3 bases and J gave up 3 bases; unmatched junction bases: 8. This CDR3 contains 14 residues. Germline CDR1 is GITISATS and CDR2 is ISYDGTV (reference sequence). The chain's CDR3 is CALWELPFYYKKLF. CDR3 nucleotide sequence: TGTGCCTTGTGGGAGCTGCCATTTTATTATAAGAAACTCTTT.

Many counts were recorded for this clone. A much larger clonotype is one base distant, so this may be a read error. The chain recombines TRGV9 with TRGJP. The CDR3 runs 17 residues. The germline V gene encodes CDR1 GITISATS and CDR2 ISYDGTV (reference sequence). For the CDR3, the DNA is TGTGCCTTGTGGGAGGTGCAAGGAGAGTTGGGCAAAAAAATCGAGGTATTT. Encoded protein: CALWEVQGELGKKIEVF.

This clone appeared a few times. TCRdb's protein, taken from a much larger clone, differs from this DNA's translation at residue 5, likely owing to a read error; the protein displayed comes from the DNA. The chain combines TRGV5 with TRGJ1 or TRGJ2. TCRdb is silent on the J gene; assignment here came from matching the DNA to germline. The CDR3 runs to 14 residues. Germline V gene data show CDR1 as VINAFY and CDR2 as YDVSNSKD. The junction had 14 bases not matched to a gene; V was cut back by 5 bases and J by 7 bases. The DNA of the CDR3 is TGTGCCACCTGGGGCAGCCCCGGCGGGTATAAGAAACTCTTT. This encodes CATWGSPGGYKKLF.

Many counts were recorded for this clone. The likely explanation is a read error, given a far larger clone one base away. The sample carries other DNA sequences with the same CDR3. J gene calling gave no result, while the V gene is TRGV9. The CDR3 consists of 14 residues. The germline gives CDR1 GITISATS, CDR2 ISYDGTV (reference sequence). The CDR3 protein is CALWEGKNYYKKLF. Here the CDR3 DNA reads TGTGCCTTGTGGGAGGGAAAAAATTATTATAAGAAACTTTTT.

This clone was counted ten times or more. TCRdb has a much larger clone's protein, which differs at residue 5 from the translation of this DNA, likely because of a read error; what is shown is the protein translated from the DNA. V is TRGV4 and J is TRGJ1 or TRGJ2. CDR1 is EGSTGY, CDR2 YDSYTSSV, per germline. V gave up 5 bases and J gave up 3 bases; unmatched junction bases: 7. The CDR3 length is 13 residues. The DNA for the CDR3 is TGTGCCACCTGGGGTGCCCGTTATTATAAGAAACTCTTT. Translating gives CATWGARYYKKLF.

This clone was recorded a few times. This is likely an artifact of a read error, given a far larger clone one base away. Within the sample, other DNA sequences also encode this same CDR3. J is TRGJ1 or TRGJ2 and V is TRGV2. Matching the DNA to germline supplied the J gene, which TCRdb does not give. Germline lookup yields CDR1 EGSNGY and CDR2 YDSYNSKV. The CDR3 has 17 residues. V shed 0 bases, J shed 1 base, and the junction held 12 bases outside the gene matches. The chain's CDR3 is CATWDGNSRANYYKKLF. CDR3 nucleotide sequence: TGTGCCACCTGGGACGGGAATTCCCGTGCCAATTATTATAAGAAACTCTTT.

This clone was seen ten or more times. J is TRGJ1 or TRGJ2 and V is TRGV4. The V and J ends lost 3 bases and 12 bases, in that order; junction bases with no gene match: 11. This CDR3 region has 12 residues. Germline V gives CDR1 EGSTGY, CDR2 YDSYTSSV. As DNA, the CDR3 is TGTGCCACCTGGGATCCTCGGGGTGGGAAACTCTTT. Translating gives CATWDPRGGKLF.

A note on this clone: This likely came from a read error, as a far larger clone is one base away. This sample includes further DNA sequences coding for the same CDR3. The V gene is listed as TRGV9; no J gene was called. Germline CDR1 is GITISATS and CDR2 is ISYDGTV (reference sequence). CDR3 size: 18 residues. CDR3 loop: CALWEVVGKELGKKIKVF. The CDR3 DNA reads TGTGCCTTGTGGGAGGTGGTGGGAAAAGAGTTGGGCAAAAAAATCAAGGTATTC.

This clone occurred many times. A read error likely explains this, since a far larger clone differs by one base. The J gene is TRGJ1 or TRGJ2, the V gene TRGV4. CDR1 and CDR2 from the germline V gene are EGSTGY and YDSYTSSV. CDR3 length: 11 amino acids. CDR3: CATFLYHKKLF. CDR3 nucleotide sequence: TGTGCCACATTCCTTTATCATAAGAAACTCTTT.

This clone occurred a few times. TCRdb records a much larger clone's protein for this DNA, with a difference at residue 6 that likely arises from a read error; the protein given is the translation of the DNA. The V call is TRGV9, the J call TRGJ1 or TRGJ2. TCRdb offers no J gene call, so here the DNA was matched to germline to obtain one. This CDR3 is built from 13 residues. CDR1 and CDR2 from the germline V gene are GITISATS and ISYDGTV (reference sequence). The V and J ends lost 2 bases and 7 bases, in that order; junction bases with no gene match: 8. DNA of the CDR3: TGTGCCTTGTGGGAGGCGCCTTGCTATAAGAAACTCTTT. This sequence encodes CALWEAPCYKKLF.

Ten or more counts support this clone. For this DNA, TCRdb reports the protein of a much larger clone, which diverges at residue 12, most likely from a read error; the protein presented here is translated directly from the DNA. V is TRGV9 and J is TRGJ1 or TRGJ2. There are 15 residues in the CDR3. CDR1 and CDR2 from the germline V gene are GITISATS and ISYDGTV (reference sequence). The CDR3 DNA reads TGTGCCTTGTGGGATGTCAATCAGAATTATTATAGGAAACTCTTT. This translates into CALWDVNQNYYRKLF.

This clone was recorded many times. One junction end does not reproduce the germline sequence, and a read error may be involved. Within the sample, other DNA sequences also encode this same CDR3. J is TRGJ1 or TRGJ2 and V is TRGV2. This CDR3 is 14 amino acids long. Germline CDR1 reads EGSNGY; CDR2 reads YDSYNSKV. This chain's CDR3 is CATWDGPGYYKKLF. The CDR3 bases are TGTGCTACCTGGGACGGGCCAGGTTATTATAAGAAACTCTTT.

A note on this clone: TCRdb has a much larger clone's protein, which differs at residue 7 from the translation of this DNA, likely because of a read error; what is shown is the protein translated from the DNA. The rearrangement links TRGV9 to TRGJ1 or TRGJ2. Germline matching of the DNA provided the J gene here, since TCRdb leaves it blank. Trimming cost V 2 bases and J 8 bases; bases outside gene matches: 6. The CDR3 extends over 12 amino acids. Germline values: CDR1 GITISATS, CDR2 ISYDGTV (reference sequence). The CDR3 protein is CALWEEDHKKLF. CDR3 sequence (DNA): TGTGCCTTGTGGGAGGAAGATCATAAGAAACTCTTT.

This clone was detected ten times or more. TCRdb shows a much larger clone's protein in place of this DNA's translation, and the two differ at residue 11, likely through a read error; the protein shown is translated from the DNA. V gene TRGV5 combines with J gene TRGJP2. The CDR3 has 14 residues. Germline V gives CDR1 VINAFY, CDR2 YDVSNSKD. The CDR3 DNA follows: TGTGCCACCTGGGACAAACGTAGTGATTGGGTCAAGACGTTT. It yields the protein CATWDKRSDWVKTF.

This clone occurred many times. With a much larger clone just one base away, this may be a read error. The chain employs TRGV9 and TRGJ1 or TRGJ2. Per germline, CDR1 GITISATS and CDR2 ISYDGTV (reference sequence). V lost 0 bases and J lost 2; bases outside the gene matches: 10. The CDR3 contains 16 residues. The CDR3 sequence: CALWEVDVHHYYKKLF. CDR3 coding DNA: TGTGCCTTGTGGGAGGTGGATGTTCATCATTATTATAAGAAACTCTTT.

This clone was seen ten or more times. The chain joins TRGV3 to TRGJ1 or TRGJ2. V shed 6 bases and J 12 bases; nucleotides not matched to a gene: 5. The V gene's germline CDR1 is VTNTFY and CDR2 YDVSTARD (reference sequence). The CDR3 contains 9 residues. The CDR3 DNA is TGTGCCACCTGGCCTACGAAACTCTTT. This gives the protein CATWPTKLF.

This clone turned up a few times. Translating this DNA gives a protein that differs at residue 12 from the TCRdb one, which belongs to a much larger clone; a read error is likely, and the protein shown is this translation. For the CDR3, the DNA is TGTGCCTTGTGGGAGGTGCATAACTATTATAAGAGACTCTTT. It specifies CALWEVHNYYKRLF. No call exists for the J gene, whereas the V gene is TRGV9. This CDR3 has 14 residues. CDR1 and CDR2 (germline): GITISATS, ISYDGTV (reference sequence).

This clone has just a few counts. The mismatch at residue 9 between this DNA's translation and the TCRdb protein of a much larger clone likely reflects a read error; the protein shown is translated from the DNA. This chain uses TRGV9 with TRGJ1 or TRGJ2. TCRdb lists no J gene, so it was determined here by aligning the DNA to germline. The CDR3 is made up of 17 amino acids. V lost 3 bases and J lost 2; bases outside the gene matches: 16. CDR1 and CDR2 (germline): GITISATS, ISYDGTV (reference sequence). This CDR3 is CALWEMDTMAYYYKKLF. CDR3 nucleotides: TGTGCCTTGTGGGAGATGGATACCATGGCCTATTATTATAAGAAACTCTTT.

This clone turned up a few times. TCRdb pairs this DNA with a much larger clone's protein that differs at residue 10, likely a read error; the protein shown was translated from the DNA. The V and J genes are TRGV9 and TRGJP. Germline CDR1 reads GITISATS; CDR2 reads ISYDGTV (reference sequence). The CDR3 sequence is 17 residues long. CDR3 sequence (DNA): TGTGCCTTGTGGGAATTCTTGAAAGAGTTTGGCAAAAAAATCAAGGTATTT. Translating it yields CALWEFLKEFGKKIKVF.

Concerning this clone itself: One end of the junction varies from germline; a read error may be responsible. The rearrangement joins TRGV3 to TRGJP2. The J gene is not listed in TCRdb, so it was assigned here from a DNA match to germline. This CDR3 contains 14 residues. Germline CDR1 and CDR2: VTNTFY and YDVSTARD (reference sequence). The CDR3 nucleotides read TGTGCCACCTGGGAATATAGTAGTGATCGGATCAAGACGTTT. It encodes CATWEYSSDRIKTF.

This clone showed up just a few times. Since a far larger clone is one base different, this is likely a read error. The sample carries other DNA sequences with the same CDR3. The J gene has no call, while the V gene is TRGV4. This CDR3 is 13 amino acids long. Germline V CDR1 and CDR2: EGSTGY, YDSYTSSV. The CDR3 loop is CATWDVWYYKKLF. CDR3 DNA sequence: TGTGCCACCTGGGATGTTTGGTATTATAAGAAGCTCTTT.

This clone was recorded at least ten times. TCRdb's listed protein matches a much larger clone and diverges from this DNA's translation at residue 8, likely through a read error; the protein shown comes from the DNA. CDR3 DNA: TGTGCCACCTGGGACGGGACTACTATGGATAAGAAACTCTTT. This sequence encodes CATWDGTTMDKKLF. The V and J genes are TRGV2 and TRGJ1 or TRGJ2. Germline trimming cut 0 bases from V and 8 bases from J; bases unmatched to any gene: 10. The CDR3 is made up of 14 amino acids. CDR1 and CDR2 (germline): EGSNGY, YDSYNSKV.

This clone was picked up many times. This chain joins TRGV4 and TRGJ1 or TRGJ2. The length of the CDR3 is 15 residues. The J segment lost 2 bases and the V segment lost 4 bases, leaving 11 bases of the junction unmatched. CDR1 and CDR2 from the germline V gene are EGSTGY and YDSYTSSV. CDR3: CATWENRGYYYKKLF. CDR3 nucleotide sequence: TGTGCCACCTGGGAAAACAGGGGATATTATTATAAGAAACTCTTT.